This entry describes one TCR beta chain. Its specificity is not known. This entry comes from a study of T cell responses to AZD1222 COVID-19 vaccine. Study results and limitations: Repertoire samples came only from after the peak T cell response. Most donors were white British and more were female, and clonal diversity was possibly underestimated.

Repertoires were generated with immunoSEQ multiplex PCR, while TCRdb's copy carries only in-frame clones and drops some. The sample has 120,000 or so clones, 85% to 90% seen once; the top ten hold 6% to 8%. Second-dose intervals of approximately 4 or approximately 12 weeks were pooled. The source was peripheral blood, collected 28 days after the second AZD1222 dose. The sequence came from an adult who received the AZD1222 COVID-19 vaccine.

The CDR3 loop reads CAWSVRPLTGFNSPLHF. The DNA of the CDR3 is TGTGCCTGGAGTGTCCGACCTTTGACAGGCTTCAATTCACCCCTCCACTTT. The chain uses TRBV30 and TRBJ1-6; a weak D match, TRBD1 (6 bases). V lost 0 bases to trimming and J lost 7 bases, with 19 bases between them. Germline V gene sequence: CDR1 GTSNPN, CDR2 SVGIG (reference sequence). This CDR3 contains 17 residues.